This is a list of T cell receptor beta chains from one sample in a study of shared clonotypes between healthy human individuals. Using immunoSEQ multiplex PCR, the repertoire was profiled, and TCRdb retains in-frame clones only, with some absent. This table holds more than 2 million clones, just under 95% found once. Material: naive CD8+ T cells sorted from blood. The receptors derive from a man aged 18 to 35 in good health. CDR3s include the opening cysteine and the closing phenylalanine or tryptophan. Each record gives: clone size, J gene, D gene, V gene, CDR3 DNA, CDR3 protein. A D gene is named only where the DNA matches it firmly. Rows may omit the clone size; those that give it use once, few, many or a size class.

abundance: once; j_gene: TRBJ1-4; d_gene: -; v_gene: TRBV4-1; CDR3nt: TGCGCCAGCAGCCAACCGGGGTGGTCAACTAATGAAAAACTGTTTTTT; CDR3aa: CASSQPGWSTNEKLFF
abundance: -; j_gene: TRBJ1-6; d_gene: -; v_gene: TRBV4-1; CDR3nt: TGCGCCAGCAGCCAAGTCACAGGGAGTAATTCACCCCTCCACTTT; CDR3aa: CASSQVTGSNSPLHF
abundance: -; j_gene: TRBJ2-7; d_gene: TRBD2; v_gene: TRBV30; CDR3nt: TGTGCCTGGAGTGTAGGGCCTAGCGGAGTCTACGAGCAGTACTTC; CDR3aa: CAWSVGPSGVYEQYF
abundance: -; j_gene: TRBJ1-1; d_gene: -; v_gene: TRBV10-3; CDR3nt: TGTGCCATCTGGGACCCCCTGGGGAACACTGAAGCTTTCTTT; CDR3aa: CAIWDPLGNTEAFF
abundance: -; j_gene: TRBJ2-2; d_gene: -; v_gene: TRBV25-1; CDR3nt: TGTGCCAGCAGTGAATTGAGGGGCTACACCGGGGAGCTGTTTTTT; CDR3aa: CASSELRGYTGELFF
abundance: -; j_gene: TRBJ2-1; d_gene: -; v_gene: TRBV29-1; CDR3nt: TGCAGCGTGGAAGGACTCTACAATGAGCAGTTCTTC; CDR3aa: CSVEGLYNEQFF
abundance: -; j_gene: TRBJ2-7; d_gene: -; v_gene: TRBV11-2; CDR3nt: TGTGCCAGCAGCTCCCTCGGGACGGGGGATGGGTACGAGCAGTACTTC; CDR3aa: CASSSLGTGDGYEQYF
abundance: -; j_gene: TRBJ2-5; d_gene: -; v_gene: TRBV27; CDR3nt: TGTGCCAGCAGTTTAGGGGGGAGTGGGGAAGAGACCCAGTACTTC; CDR3aa: CASSLGGSGEETQYF
abundance: -; j_gene: TRBJ2-7; d_gene: TRBD1; v_gene: TRBV4-1; CDR3nt: TGCGCCAGCAGCCAAGAAGCGTCCTGGACAGGGGGGTCCTACGAGCAGTACTTC; CDR3aa: CASSQEASWTGGSYEQYF
abundance: -; j_gene: TRBJ1-1; d_gene: TRBD1; v_gene: TRBV7-9; CDR3nt: TGTGCCAGCAGCCCCACAGGGGTGGAGAACACTGAAGCTTTCTTT; CDR3aa: CASSPTGVENTEAFF
abundance: -; j_gene: TRBJ2-7; d_gene: -; v_gene: TRBV4-1; CDR3nt: TGCGCCAGCAGCCAAGTAAACGGCGATACCTACGAGCAGTACTTC; CDR3aa: CASSQVNGDTYEQYF
abundance: -; j_gene: TRBJ2-7; d_gene: -; v_gene: TRBV4-1; CDR3nt: TGCGCCAGCAGCCACCGATTGGACGTATCCTACGAGCAGTACTTC; CDR3aa: CASSHRLDVSYEQYF
abundance: -; j_gene: TRBJ2-7; d_gene: TRBD2; v_gene: TRBV2; CDR3nt: TGTGCCAGCAGTGAAGGCCCTACGACTAGCGGCTACGAGCAGTACTTC; CDR3aa: CASSEGPTTSGYEQYF
abundance: -; j_gene: TRBJ2-7; d_gene: -; v_gene: TRBV19; CDR3nt: TGTGCCAGTAGCAGTTCTACCTACGAGCAGTACTTC; CDR3aa: CASSSSTYEQYF
abundance: -; j_gene: TRBJ2-2; d_gene: -; v_gene: TRBV4-3; CDR3nt: TGCGCCAGCAGCCCTAATCCCCCCGGGGAGCTGTTTTTT; CDR3aa: CASSPNPPGELFF
abundance: -; j_gene: TRBJ2-1; d_gene: -; v_gene: TRBV19; CDR3nt: TGTGCCAGTAGTATGGGCGTAGGGCAGTTCTTC; CDR3aa: CASSMGVGQFF
abundance: -; j_gene: TRBJ1-6; d_gene: -; v_gene: TRBV4-3; CDR3nt: TGCGCCAGCAGCCAAGGACCGGGGGCGGACGATAATTCACCCCTCCACTTT; CDR3aa: CASSQGPGADDNSPLHF
abundance: few; j_gene: TRBJ1-5; d_gene: TRBD1; v_gene: TRBV7-9; CDR3nt: TGTGCCAGCAGCCAGGACAGGAATCAGCCCCAGCATTTT; CDR3aa: CASSQDRNQPQHF
abundance: -; j_gene: TRBJ1-4; d_gene: -; v_gene: TRBV7-6; CDR3nt: TGTGCCAGCAGCTTGACGGGAAATGAAAAACTGTTTTTT; CDR3aa: CASSLTGNEKLFF
abundance: -; j_gene: TRBJ2-1; d_gene: -; v_gene: TRBV15; CDR3nt: TGTGCCACCAGCAGAGGACTAGAGGATAGCGATGAGCAGTTCTTC; CDR3aa: CATSRGLEDSDEQFF
abundance: -; j_gene: TRBJ2-3; d_gene: TRBD2; v_gene: TRBV30; CDR3nt: TGTGCCTGTTACGGACTAGCGGGAGGGCCGTTGGGGACAGATACGCAGTATTTT; CDR3aa: CACYGLAGGPLGTDTQYF
abundance: -; j_gene: TRBJ2-7; d_gene: -; v_gene: TRBV29-1; CDR3nt: TGCAGCGTCCTGATCAACCCCTACGAGCAGTACTTC; CDR3aa: CSVLINPYEQYF
abundance: -; j_gene: TRBJ2-7; d_gene: TRBD1; v_gene: TRBV19; CDR3nt: TGTGCCAGTAGTATAGATCCGGGACAGGGGGCCGGGGAGCAGTACTTC; CDR3aa: CASSIDPGQGAGEQYF
abundance: -; j_gene: TRBJ2-2; d_gene: -; v_gene: TRBV28; CDR3nt: TGTGCCAGCAGGGGGCCCGGGGAGCTGTTTTTT; CDR3aa: CASRGPGELFF
abundance: once; j_gene: TRBJ2-1; d_gene: -; v_gene: TRBV7-9; CDR3nt: TGTGCCAGCAGCTTGGACCCCGGAGGGCAGTTCTTC; CDR3aa: CASSLDPGGQFF